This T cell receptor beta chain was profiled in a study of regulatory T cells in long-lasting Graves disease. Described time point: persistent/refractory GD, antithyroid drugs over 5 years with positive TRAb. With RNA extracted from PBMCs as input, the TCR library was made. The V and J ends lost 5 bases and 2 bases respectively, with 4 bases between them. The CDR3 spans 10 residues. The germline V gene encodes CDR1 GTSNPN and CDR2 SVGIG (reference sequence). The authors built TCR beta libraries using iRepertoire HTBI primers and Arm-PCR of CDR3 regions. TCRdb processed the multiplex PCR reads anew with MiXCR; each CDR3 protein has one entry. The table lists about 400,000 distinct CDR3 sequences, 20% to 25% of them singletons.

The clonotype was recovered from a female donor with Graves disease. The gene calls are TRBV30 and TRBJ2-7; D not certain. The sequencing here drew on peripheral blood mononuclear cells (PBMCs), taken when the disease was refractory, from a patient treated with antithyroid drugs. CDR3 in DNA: TGTGCCTGGGGAGCCTACGAGCAGTACTTC. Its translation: CAWGAYEQYF.